This TCR beta chain was retrieved from a study of blood T cell repertoires in COVID-19. Study in general: The United States, Italy and Spain supplied acute and convalescent COVID-19 samples. Sources were T cells, B-cell-depleted T cells, or PBMCs; the material itself was cDNA or gDNA.

In the authors' workflow: Reference gene primer amplification yielded estimated nucleated cell counts. TCRdb's table, derived via immunoSEQ multiplex PCR, lists solely in-frame clones and lacks some. D and trimming were read from the DNA, whereas the V and J calls and clone size are those reported in that table. Among under 40,000 clones listed, around 86% were seen once. The CDR3 consists of 20 residues. In germline, CDR1 is LGHDT, CDR2 YNNKEL (reference sequence). The V segment lost 6 bases and the J segment 5 bases; nucleotides outside the gene matches: 24. The sequence derives from a man at least 80 years old with active COVID-19. The sequenced sample was peripheral blood. V usage is TRBV3-1 (or the pseudogene TRBV3-2) and J usage is TRBJ2-1; TRBD2 agrees at 8 bases. DNA for the CDR3: TGTGCCAGCAGTACTAGGGGGGTGACCAAATCGGGACTAGGTAACAATGAGCAGTTCTTC. As protein: CASSTRGVTKSGLGNNEQFF.